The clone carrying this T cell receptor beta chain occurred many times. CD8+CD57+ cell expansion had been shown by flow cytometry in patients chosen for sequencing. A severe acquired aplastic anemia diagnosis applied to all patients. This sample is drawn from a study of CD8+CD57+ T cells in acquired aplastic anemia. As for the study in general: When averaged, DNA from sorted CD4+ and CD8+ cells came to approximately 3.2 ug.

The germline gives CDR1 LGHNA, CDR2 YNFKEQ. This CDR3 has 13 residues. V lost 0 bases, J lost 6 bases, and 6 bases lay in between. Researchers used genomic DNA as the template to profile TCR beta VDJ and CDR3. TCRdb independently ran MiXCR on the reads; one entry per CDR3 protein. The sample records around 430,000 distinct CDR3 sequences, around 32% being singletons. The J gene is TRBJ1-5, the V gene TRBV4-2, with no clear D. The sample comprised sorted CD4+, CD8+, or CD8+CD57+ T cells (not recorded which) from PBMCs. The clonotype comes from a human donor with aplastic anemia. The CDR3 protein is CASSQDGGQPQHF. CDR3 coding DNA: TGTGCCAGCAGCCAAGATGGAGGTCAGCCCCAGCATTTT.